Listed here are 25 T cell receptor beta chains from one sample, sequenced in a study of radiation and T cells in renal cell carcinoma. Treatment given: 15 Gy SBRT to primary tumor, nephrectomy 4 weeks later. Data came from immunoSEQ multiplex PCR; TCRdb stores just in-frame clones and leaves some out. This sample yields about 22,000 clones, of which 45% to 50% are seen a single time; around 16% belongs to the top ten. Sequencing was performed on tumor tissue, taken from a patient whose treatment included radiotherapy and nephrectomy. Receptors originate from a woman in her forties or fifties with renal cell carcinoma.

This clone is categorized as medium-sized (0.01 to 0.1%). V and J are TRBV7-9 and TRBJ2-5, with D unresolved. From germline, CDR1 is SEHNR and CDR2 FQNEAQ (reference sequence). With 5 bases removed from V and 8 bases from J, the gap between germline ends came to 18 bases. This CDR3 contains 14 residues. CDR3 bases: TGTGCCAGCAGCCTTTTGATAACTGCGGAAACCCAGTACTTC. As protein: CASSLLITAETQYF.

Concerning this clone: One end of the junction does not line up with germline, which may come from a read error. The chain employs TRBV7-7 and TRBJ1-1; D is unclear. CDR3 length equals 13 residues. The germline gives CDR1 SSHAT, CDR2 FNYEAQ (reference sequence). For the CDR3, the DNA is TGTGCTAGCAGGCTGGCACTGAACACTGAAGCTTTCTTT. Translating gives CASRLALNTEAFF.

To note about this clone: At one of its ends the junction is not consistent with the germline gene, which may arise from a read error. The gene calls are TRBV5-7 and TRBJ1-2; the D gene is possibly TRBD1 (6 bases). TRBV5-7 is labeled an ORF, and its function is uncertain. The CDR3 is made up of 9 amino acids. CDR3 residues: CAATKGGRF. The CDR3 DNA reads TGTGCAGCAACGAAAGGGGGGAGATTC.

The V and J genes are TRBV2 and TRBJ1-2; tentative D call: TRBD1 (5 bases). CDR1 and CDR2 from the germline V gene are SNHLY and FYNNEI. Trimming took 7 bases from V and 2 from J, leaving 17 bases between them. CDR3 size: 15 residues. As DNA, the CDR3 is TGTGCCAGCATCCGGGACCAAATAAAGAACTATGGCTACACCTTC. It yields the protein CASIRDQIKNYGYTF.

V gene TRBV25-1 combines with J gene TRBJ2-1, with D unclear. Trimming stripped 8 bases from V and 8 bases from J, with 13 bases between. CDR1 is MGHDK, CDR2 SYGVNS, per germline. The CDR3 loop spans 12 amino acids. CDR3 DNA sequence: TGTGCCAGCGCAGAGGCGAGGTATGAGCAGTTCTTC. Protein sequence: CASAEARYEQFF. The full variable domain, completed using reference TRBV25-1 and TRBJ2-1, is EADIYQTPRYLVIGTGKKITLECSQTMGHDKMYWYQQDPGMELHLIHYSYGVNSTEKGDLSSESTVSRIRTEHFPLTLESARPSHTSQYLCASAEARYEQFFGPGTRLTVL.

The chain uses TRBV9 and TRBJ1-1, with 9 positions matching TRBD1. Germline CDR1 reads SGDLS; CDR2 reads YYNGEE. This CDR3 is 16 amino acids long. J was trimmed by 6 bases and V by 0 bases; bases with no gene match: 9. DNA for the CDR3: TGTGCCAGCAGCGTAGGGGGGCCGGGACAGGGCGCTGAAGCTTTCTTT. Protein product: CASSVGGPGQGAEAFF. Full variable domain (remainder filled in from reference TRBV9 and TRBJ1-1): DSGVTQTPKHLITATGQRVTLRCSPRSGDLSVYWYQQSLDQGLQFLIQYYNGEERAKGNILERFSAQQFPDLHSELNLSSLELGDSALYFCASSVGGPGQGAEAFFGQGTRLTVV.

Note on this clone: One end of the junction is discordant with germline, which a read error may explain. The chain employs TRBV7-9 and TRBJ2-7, with D possibly TRBD2 on 5 matching bases. The CDR3 runs to 12 residues. Germline loops: CDR1 SEHNR, CDR2 FQNEAQ (reference sequence). CDR3 region: CASSLGGYGQYF. Here the CDR3 DNA reads TGTGCCAGCAGCTTAGGAGGGTACGGGCAGTACTTC.

This chain joins TRBV5-1 and TRBJ2-2; D may be TRBD2 (5 bases). The CDR3 loop spans 17 amino acids. Germline values: CDR1 SGHRS, CDR2 YFSETQ. V shed 4 bases and J shed 12 bases, with 28 bases lying between them. The CDR3: CASSVGSLVRNSRQLFF. Here the CDR3 DNA reads TGCGCCAGCAGCGTCGGATCACTAGTTAGGAATTCCCGGCAGCTGTTTTTT.

V gene TRBV15 combines with J gene TRBJ1-5, with D possibly matching TRBD1 (5 bases). Germline lookup yields CDR1 LNHNV and CDR2 YYDKDF (reference sequence). The CDR3 totals 19 residues. The germline V and J ends were trimmed by 0 bases and 0 bases, with 18 bases remaining between them. The CDR3 here is CATSRDLAGLAGSNQPQHF. Here the CDR3 DNA reads TGTGCCACCAGCAGAGATCTCGCAGGGCTCGCGGGTAGCAATCAGCCCCAGCATTTT.

The chain has TRBV5-1 and TRBJ2-5; D remains unclear. V gave up 2 bases and J gave up 4 bases, with 3 bases separating them. Germline loops: CDR1 SGHRS, CDR2 YFSETQ. The CDR3 covers 11 residues. CDR3 region: CASSFSETQYF. The CDR3 DNA sequence: TGCGCCAGCAGCTTCTCAGAGACCCAGTACTTC.

The V gene is TRBV4-2, the J gene TRBJ2-3; D is possibly TRBD2 (6 bases). Germline assignment: CDR1 LGHNA and CDR2 YNFKEQ. CDR3 length: 16 residues. The V and J ends lost 1 base and 1 base respectively, with 12 bases between them. This chain's CDR3 is CASSQGPGGGTDTQYF. The CDR3 bases are TGTGCCAGCAGCCAAGGCCCCGGCGGGGGCACAGATACGCAGTATTTT.

The V gene is TRBV4-1, the J gene TRBJ2-2, with TRBD2 identical over 12 bases. Per the germline V gene, CDR1 is MGHRA and CDR2 is YSYEKL. CDR3 length equals 21 residues. The V gene end was trimmed by 0 bases and the J gene end by 4 bases; junction bases not matched to a gene: 15. The CDR3 loop reads CASSQDRGLAGGPIITGELFF. The CDR3 region has the DNA TGCGCCAGCAGCCAAGATAGAGGGCTAGCGGGGGGGCCTATTATCACCGGGGAGCTGTTTTTT.

This rearrangement joins TRBV7-3 to TRBJ2-2; the match to TRBD2 covers 15 bases. CDR1 SGHTA and CDR2 FQGTGA come from the germline V gene. The CDR3 spans 18 residues. Losses at the gene ends were 5 bases for V and 1 base for J; bases not matched to a gene: 5. The CDR3 sequence is CASSPGTSGGKNTGELFF. The CDR3 DNA is TGTGCCAGCAGCCCCGGGACTAGCGGGGGGAAGAACACCGGGGAGCTGTTTTTT.

CDR3 bases: TGTGCCAGCAGGCCAGGGACAGGCGCGTACAATGAGCAGTTCTTC. It is translated as CASRPGTGAYNEQFF. This chain links TRBV6-5 with TRBJ2-1; 8 nucleotides match TRBD1. V shed 6 bases and J 4 bases; nucleotides not matched to a gene: 8. This CDR3 has 15 residues. Germline V gives CDR1 MNHEY, CDR2 SVGAGI.

V usage is TRBV4-1 and J usage is TRBJ1-4; TRBD1 agrees at 12 bases. CDR1 MGHRA and CDR2 YSYEKL come from the germline V gene. Trimming cost V 6 bases and J 8 bases; bases outside gene matches: 16. This CDR3 is 18 amino acids long. The CDR3 spells CASRPSGTGGRRGEKLFF. In nucleotides, the CDR3 is TGCGCCAGCAGGCCATCCGGGACAGGGGGCAGGAGAGGCGAAAAACTGTTTTTT.

This clone was counted many times. The gene calls are TRBV11-3 and TRBJ2-7; maybe TRBD2 (6 bases). The germline CDR1 and CDR2 sequences are SGHNT and YENEEA. This CDR3 is built from 13 residues. With 2 bases removed from V and 4 bases from J, the gap between germline ends came to 9 bases. The CDR3 loop reads CASSLIGGYEQYF. The CDR3, as DNA: TGTGCCAGCAGCTTAATTGGAGGGTACGAGCAGTACTTC.

This clone was counted between two and nine times. The V gene is TRBV6-1, the J gene TRBJ2-7, with 8 bases fitting TRBD1. Germline CDR1 reads MNHNS; CDR2 reads SASEGT. The CDR3 loop spans 15 amino acids. V was clipped by 6 bases and J by 6 bases; unmatched bases: 13. CDR3 bases: TGTGCCAGCAGGGCTTGGTCGGGACAGGCCGGCGAGCAGTACTTC. Amino acid sequence: CASRAWSGQAGEQYF.

Judged by abundance, this clone is medium-sized. The chain is built from TRBV7-3 and TRBJ2-7, with 8 bases that match TRBD1. The trim removed 1 base at V and 2 bases at J, leaving 4 bases unmatched. The CDR3 contains 15 residues. The germline gives CDR1 SGHTA, CDR2 FQGTGA. CDR3 residues: CASSLSGTGPYEQYF. CDR3 sequence (DNA): TGTGCCAGCAGCTTAAGCGGGACAGGCCCCTACGAGCAGTACTTC.

This clone is medium-sized by share. The gene calls are TRBV12-5 and TRBJ1-1; D remains ambiguous. This CDR3 has 13 residues. Trimming stripped 3 bases from V and 3 bases from J, with 8 bases between. CDR1 is LGHNT and CDR2 is FRNRAP in the germline V gene. The CDR3 spells CASGLRFDTEAFF. In DNA form, the CDR3 reads TGTGCTAGTGGTTTAAGGTTTGACACTGAAGCTTTCTTT. Looking up the rest from reference TRBV12-5 and TRBJ1-1 gives the full variable domain: DARVTQTPRHKVTEMGQEVTMRCQPILGHNTVFWYRQTMMQGLELLAYFRNRAPLDDSGMPKDRFSAEMPDATLATLKIQPSEPRDSAVYFCASGLRFDTEAFFGQGTRLTVV.

This chain links TRBV10-2 with TRBJ1-1, with 7 nucleotides matching TRBD1. This CDR3 comprises 15 residues. The V gene end was trimmed by 2 bases and the J gene end by 6 bases; junction bases not matched to a gene: 9. CDR1 WSHSY and CDR2 SAAADI come from the germline V gene. CDR3 bases: TGCGCCAGCAGTGAGGTGGGACAGCCTGAATCTGAAGCTTTCTTT. Protein product: CASSEVGQPESEAFF.

This clone was seen many times. The chain joins TRBV4-2 to TRBJ2-7; 7 nucleotides match TRBD2. The germline gives CDR1 LGHNA, CDR2 YNFKEQ. The CDR3 contains 15 residues. With V trimmed by 3 bases and J by 3 bases, 8 bases remained unmatched. The CDR3 here is CASSHPGTTIYEQYF. In nucleotides, the CDR3 is TGTGCCAGCAGCCACCCCGGGACTACCATCTACGAGCAGTACTTC.

V gene TRBV28 combines with J gene TRBJ2-1, with D hard to call. The V and J ends lost 5 bases and 4 bases respectively, with 6 bases between them. Germline lookup yields CDR1 MDHEN and CDR2 SYDVKM. The CDR3 spans 12 residues. This CDR3 reads CASSVEYNEQFF. The CDR3 nucleotides are TGTGCCAGCAGTGTTGAGTACAATGAGCAGTTCTTC.

The V and J genes are TRBV6-4 and TRBJ2-1; 11 bases line up with TRBD2. The CDR3 length is 16 residues. After removal of 4 bases from V and 3 bases from J, the junction contained 5 bases not matched to a gene. Germline CDR1 and CDR2: MRHNA and SNTAGT. CDR3 sequence reads: CASSVMGTSGYNEQFF. CDR3 coding DNA: TGTGCCAGCAGTGTTATGGGGACTAGCGGCTACAATGAGCAGTTCTTC.

This clone was detected only once. This rearrangement joins TRBV7-8 to TRBJ1-5; the D is unclear. From germline, CDR1 is SGHVS and CDR2 FQNEAQ. V dropped 1 base and J dropped 1 base, with 8 bases sitting between them. The CDR3 consists of 15 residues. CDR3 amino acids: CASSLGRTSNQPQHF. The CDR3 DNA reads TGTGCCAGCAGCTTAGGTAGGACGAGCAATCAGCCCCAGCATTTT.

The sample holds a few counts of this clone. The chain uses TRBV5-6 and TRBJ1-5, with D possibly TRBD1 on 5 matching bases. Germline V gene data show CDR1 as SGHDT and CDR2 as YYEEEE. V was trimmed by 3 bases and J by 1 base, leaving 11 bases between them. The length of the CDR3 is 15 residues. The DNA for the CDR3 is TGTGCCAGCAGCTCCCGGGGGGAGAGCAATCAGCCCCAGCATTTT. Protein: CASSSRGESNQPQHF.